This T cell receptor beta chain was retrieved from a study of cytomegalovirus exposure and HLA in healthy donors. The V and J ends lost 6 bases and 6 bases, in that order; junction bases with no gene match: 5. Germline V gene data show CDR1 as MNHEY and CDR2 as SMNVEV (reference sequence). The CDR3 extends over 13 amino acids. Sequenced by immunoSEQ multiplex PCR; TCRdb stores in-frame clones only, minus some. The sample includes about 140,000 clones, about 80% seen only once; the top ten take approximately 30%. The TCR was taken from a man under 40 in good health and CMV-seropositive. This sequence joins TRBV27 and TRBJ2-7; 10 nucleotides align to TRBD1. The sequencing input was PBMCs. The CDR3 DNA reads TGTGCCAGCAGCCGACAGGGGGCCGTCGAGCAGTACTTC. This translates into CASSRQGAVEQYF.